Presented here are 14 T cell receptor beta chains from one specimen sequenced in a study of cytomegalovirus exposure and HLA in healthy donors. Primers: 60 Vbeta forward and 13 Jbeta reverse. Profiling relied on immunoSEQ multiplex PCR, and the TCRdb table lists in-frame clones only, not all of them. The table records 100,000 to 150,000 clones, approximately 80% of them present only once. The sample consisted of PBMCs. All receptors derive from a woman aged 35 to 49 in good health and CMV-seropositive.

The chain uses TRBV5-1 and TRBJ2-7, with TRBD1 matching over 10 bases. Germline CDR1 is SGHRS and CDR2 is YFSETQ. The CDR3 has 14 amino acids. V lost 6 bases and J lost 5; bases outside the gene matches: 8. CDR3 in DNA: TGCGCCAGCAACAGACAGGGGGCGGCGAACGAGCAGTACTTC. It encodes CASNRQGAANEQYF.

This rearrangement joins TRBV4-2 to TRBJ2-5, with TRBD2 identical over 11 bases. The CDR3 runs 16 residues. Germline-derived CDR1 and CDR2 are LGHNA and YNFKEQ. V shed 2 bases, J shed 5 bases, and the junction held 7 bases outside the gene matches. The CDR3 DNA sequence: TGTGCCAGCAGCCAATCGACTAGCGGGATCGGTGAGACCCAGTACTTC. As protein: CASSQSTSGIGETQYF.

V gene TRBV7-9 combines with J gene TRBJ2-5; D unresolved. CDR1 is SEHNR, CDR2 FQNEAQ, per germline (reference sequence). The CDR3 contains 13 residues. V was trimmed by 1 base and J by 1 base, leaving 4 bases between them. In nucleotides, the CDR3 is TGTGCCAGCAGCTTAGGAGGCCAAGAGACCCAGTACTTC. It codes for CASSLGGQETQYF.

The chain combines TRBV29-1 with TRBJ2-1, with 11 bases identical to TRBD2. The CDR3 runs 12 residues. The germline V gene encodes CDR1 SQVTM and CDR2 ANQGSEA. Trimming took 6 bases from V and 9 from J; bases not matched to a gene: 4. CDR3: CSVHLAGGEQFF. CDR3 bases: TGCAGCGTCCACCTAGCGGGAGGTGAGCAGTTCTTC.

J is TRBJ2-5 and V is TRBV27, with 7 bases fitting TRBD1. The germline gives CDR1 MNHEY, CDR2 SMNVEV (reference sequence). CDR3 length equals 14 residues. J gave up 7 bases and V 6 bases, and 11 bases lay outside the gene matches. CDR3 nucleotides: TGTGCCAGCAGCCCTACACAGGGGAGCGGGACCCAGTACTTC. Translated: CASSPTQGSGTQYF.

The CDR3 coding sequence is TGTGCCTGGAGTCCAGGAACGGATCGTGAAGCTTTCTTT. It encodes CAWSPGTDREAFF. The chain employs TRBV30 and TRBJ1-1; D is unclear. The V gene's germline CDR1 is GTSNPN and CDR2 SVGIG (reference sequence). Trimming cost V 2 bases and J 7 bases, with 14 bases left between them. The CDR3 spans 13 residues.

The chain combines TRBV2 with TRBJ2-2; a weak D match, TRBD2 (5 bases). Germline CDR1 SNHLY, CDR2 FYNNEI. This CDR3 is 12 amino acids long. Trimming removed 6 bases from V and 6 bases from J, with 8 bases in between. The CDR3 region has the DNA TGTGCCAGCAGCGAGGGAGCCGGGGAGCTGTTTTTT. Protein: CASSEGAGELFF. Full variable domain (missing parts from reference TRBV2 and TRBJ2-2): EPEVTQTPSHQVTQMGQEVILRCVPISNHLYFYWYRQILGQKVEFLVSFYNNEISEKSEIFDDQFSVERPDGSNFTLKIRSTKLEDSAMYFCASSEGAGELFFGEGSRLTVL.

The rearrangement joins TRBV14 to TRBJ2-4; D call uncertain. Germline CDR1 and CDR2: SGHDN and FVKESK. V shed 2 bases and J shed 0 bases, with 14 bases lying between them. This CDR3 is 17 amino acids long. CDR3 nucleotide sequence: TGTGCCAGCAGCCAAACTGGGCTCAATCTAGCCAAAAACATTCAGTACTTC. Its protein is CASSQTGLNLAKNIQYF.

This chain joins TRBV27 and TRBJ2-7; D might be TRBD1 (5 bases). The CDR3 runs 15 residues. Germline V gene data show CDR1 as MNHEY and CDR2 as SMNVEV (reference sequence). The V end lost 5 bases, the J end lost 2 bases, and 16 bases lay between the germline ends. The CDR3 DNA is TGTGCCAGCAGTCTGACAACAGGAATACCCTACGAGCAGTACTTC. It encodes CASSLTTGIPYEQYF.

The rearrangement uses TRBV6-4 and TRBJ2-2; TRBD2 matches at 10 bases. The germline V gene has CDR1 MRHNA and CDR2 SNTAGT. Trimming took 3 bases from V and 4 from J; bases not matched to a gene: 2. This CDR3 spans 15 amino acids. CDR3 loop: CASSELAGTTGELFF. The CDR3 DNA follows: TGTGCCAGCAGTGAACTAGCGGGAACCACCGGGGAGCTGTTTTTT.

This chain joins TRBV7-2 and TRBJ1-5, with 10 nucleotides matching TRBD1. This CDR3 contains 17 residues. The V gene's germline CDR1 is SGHTA and CDR2 FQGNSA. V lost 5 bases to trimming and J lost 6 bases; unmatched junction nucleotides: 13. CDR3 loop: CASSAGTGAMSGQPQHF. In DNA, the CDR3 is TGTGCCAGCAGCGCCGGGACAGGGGCGATGAGTGGTCAGCCCCAGCATTTT.

V gene TRBV19 combines with J gene TRBJ2-1, with a possible D match to TRBD1 (6 bases). From germline, CDR1 is LNHDA and CDR2 SQIVND (reference sequence). The CDR3 loop spans 15 amino acids. V was cut by 8 bases and J by 0 bases, with 14 bases left in between. CDR3 in amino acids: CASQGDRSSYNEQFF. CDR3 sequence (DNA): TGTGCCAGTCAAGGAGACAGGAGCTCCTACAATGAGCAGTTCTTC.

A remark on this clone: This same CDR3 is encoded by further DNA sequences in the sample. The V call is TRBV5-4, the J call TRBJ2-3, with 11 bases lining up with TRBD2. The length of the CDR3 is 15 residues. Trimming at V came to 1 base and at J to 3 bases, leaving 1 base not matched to a gene. CDR1 and CDR2 from the germline V gene are SGHNT and YYREEE (reference sequence). Here the CDR3 reads CASSLTSGSTDTQYF. In DNA form, the CDR3 reads TGTGCCAGCAGCTTGACTAGCGGGAGTACAGATACGCAGTATTTT.

This sequence joins TRBV7-2 and TRBJ1-2; 12 nucleotides align to TRBD1. V was pared by 3 bases and J by 4 bases, with 0 bases of the junction left unmatched. CDR1 and CDR2 (germline): SGHTA, FQGNSA. The CDR3 extends over 14 amino acids. The CDR3 reads CASSLGQGAYGYTF. In DNA form, the CDR3 reads TGTGCCAGCAGCTTGGGACAGGGGGCCTATGGCTACACCTTC.